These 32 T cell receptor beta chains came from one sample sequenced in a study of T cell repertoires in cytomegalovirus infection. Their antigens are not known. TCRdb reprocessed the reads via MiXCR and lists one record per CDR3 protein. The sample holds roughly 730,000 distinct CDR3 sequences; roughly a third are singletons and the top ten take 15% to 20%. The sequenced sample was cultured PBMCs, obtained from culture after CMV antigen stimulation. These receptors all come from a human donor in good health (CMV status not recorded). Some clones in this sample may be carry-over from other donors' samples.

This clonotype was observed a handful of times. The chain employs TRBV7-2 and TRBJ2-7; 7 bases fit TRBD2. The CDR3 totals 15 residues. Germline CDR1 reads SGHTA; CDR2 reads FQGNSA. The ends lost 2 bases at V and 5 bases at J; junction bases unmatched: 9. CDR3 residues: CASSLRASGPNEQYF. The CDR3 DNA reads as TGTGCCAGCAGCTTACGGGCTAGCGGTCCTAACGAGCAGTACTTC.

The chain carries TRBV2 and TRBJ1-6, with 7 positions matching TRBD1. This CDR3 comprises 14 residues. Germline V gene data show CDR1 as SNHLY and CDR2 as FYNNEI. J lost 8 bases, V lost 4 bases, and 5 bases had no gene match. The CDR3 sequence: CASSVGRGDSPLHF. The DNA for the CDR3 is TGTGCCAGCAGTGTTGGCAGGGGGGATTCACCCCTCCACTTT.

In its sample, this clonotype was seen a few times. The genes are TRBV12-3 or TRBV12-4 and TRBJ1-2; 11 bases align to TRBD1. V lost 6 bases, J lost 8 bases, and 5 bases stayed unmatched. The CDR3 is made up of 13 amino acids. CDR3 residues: CASSRTGGDGYTF. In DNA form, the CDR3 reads TGTGCCAGCAGCCGGACAGGGGGCGACGGCTACACCTTC.

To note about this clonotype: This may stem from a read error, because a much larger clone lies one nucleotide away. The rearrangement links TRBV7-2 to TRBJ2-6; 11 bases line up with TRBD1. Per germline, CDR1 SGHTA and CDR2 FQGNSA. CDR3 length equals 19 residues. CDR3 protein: CASSLRWTGGHSGANVLSF. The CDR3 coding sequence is TGTGCCAGCAGCTTAAGGTGGACAGGGGGCCACTCTGGGGCCAACGTCCTGAGTTTC. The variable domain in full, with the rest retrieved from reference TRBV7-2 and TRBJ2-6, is GAGVSQSPSNKVTEKGKDVELRCDPISGHTALYWYRQSLGQGLEFLIYFQGNSAPDKSGLPSDRFSAERTGGSVSTLTIQRTQQEDSAVYLCASSLRWTGGHSGANVLSFGAGSRLTVL.

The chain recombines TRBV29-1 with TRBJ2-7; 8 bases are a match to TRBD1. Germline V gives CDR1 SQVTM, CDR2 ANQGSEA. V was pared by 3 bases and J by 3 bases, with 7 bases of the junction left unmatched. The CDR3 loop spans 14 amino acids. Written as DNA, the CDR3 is TGCAGCGTTGACACCCGACAGGGGCACTACGAGCAGTACTTC. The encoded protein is CSVDTRQGHYEQYF.

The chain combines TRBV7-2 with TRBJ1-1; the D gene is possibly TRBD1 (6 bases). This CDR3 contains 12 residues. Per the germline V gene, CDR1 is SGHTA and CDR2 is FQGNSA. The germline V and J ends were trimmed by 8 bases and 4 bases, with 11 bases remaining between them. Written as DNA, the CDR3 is TGTGCCAGCGGTCCGGGGGCCACTGAAGCTTTCTTT. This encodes CASGPGATEAFF.

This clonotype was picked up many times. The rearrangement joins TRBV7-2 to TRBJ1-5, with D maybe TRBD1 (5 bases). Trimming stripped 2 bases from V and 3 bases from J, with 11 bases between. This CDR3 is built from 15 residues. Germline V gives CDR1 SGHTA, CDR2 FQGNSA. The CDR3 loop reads CASSLYQGNNQPQHF. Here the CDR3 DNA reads TGTGCCAGCAGCTTATACCAGGGTAACAATCAGCCCCAGCATTTT.

CDR3 sequence reads: CASSDSAGSETQYF. The CDR3, as DNA: TGCGCCAGCAGCGACTCAGCGGGCTCCGAGACCCAGTACTTC. This chain joins TRBV5-1 and TRBJ2-5; D is perhaps TRBD2 (6 bases). Trimming shortened V by 4 bases and J by 5 bases, and 15 bases separated the two germline ends. This CDR3 is built from 14 residues. Germline V lookup: CDR1 SGHRS, CDR2 YFSETQ.

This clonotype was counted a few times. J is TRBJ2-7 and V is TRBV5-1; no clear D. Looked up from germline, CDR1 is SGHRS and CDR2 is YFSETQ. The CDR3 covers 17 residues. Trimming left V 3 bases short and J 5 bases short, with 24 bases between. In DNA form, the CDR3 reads TGCGCCAGCAGCTATTCCCGACAACGAGGCGCCTTCGACGAGCAGTACTTC. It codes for CASSYSRQRGAFDEQYF.

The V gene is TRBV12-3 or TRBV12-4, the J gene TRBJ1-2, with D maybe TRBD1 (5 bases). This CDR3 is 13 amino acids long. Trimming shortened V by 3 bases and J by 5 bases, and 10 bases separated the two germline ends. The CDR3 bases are TGTGCCAGCAGTTTGTCCAGGACATATGGCTACACCTTC. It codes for CASSLSRTYGYTF.

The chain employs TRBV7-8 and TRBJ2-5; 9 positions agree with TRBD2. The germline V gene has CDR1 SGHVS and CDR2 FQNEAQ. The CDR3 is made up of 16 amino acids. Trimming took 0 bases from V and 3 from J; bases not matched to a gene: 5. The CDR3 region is CASSLAPGGGEETQYF. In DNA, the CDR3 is TGTGCCAGCAGCTTAGCGCCGGGCGGGGGGGAAGAGACCCAGTACTTC.

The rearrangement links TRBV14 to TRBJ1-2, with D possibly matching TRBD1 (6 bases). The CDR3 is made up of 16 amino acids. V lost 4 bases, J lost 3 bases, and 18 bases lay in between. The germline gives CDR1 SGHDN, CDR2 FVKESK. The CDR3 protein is CASSPIRTEEDYGYTF. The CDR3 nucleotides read TGTGCCAGCAGCCCGATTAGGACAGAGGAGGACTATGGCTACACCTTC.

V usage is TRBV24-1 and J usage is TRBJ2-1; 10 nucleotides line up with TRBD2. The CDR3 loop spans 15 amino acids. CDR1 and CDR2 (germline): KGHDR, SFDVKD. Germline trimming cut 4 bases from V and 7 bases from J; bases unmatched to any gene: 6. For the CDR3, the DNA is TGTGCCACCAGTGACACTAGCGGGAAGGTAAATGAGCAGTTCTTC. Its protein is CATSDTSGKVNEQFF.

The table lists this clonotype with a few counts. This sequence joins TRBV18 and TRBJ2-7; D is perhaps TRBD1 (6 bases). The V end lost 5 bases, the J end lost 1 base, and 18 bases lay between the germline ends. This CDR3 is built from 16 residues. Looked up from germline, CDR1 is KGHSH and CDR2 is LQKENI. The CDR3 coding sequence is TGTGCCAGCTCAGCCTACAGGGCCGGGCGATCCTACGAGCAGTACTTC. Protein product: CASSAYRAGRSYEQYF.

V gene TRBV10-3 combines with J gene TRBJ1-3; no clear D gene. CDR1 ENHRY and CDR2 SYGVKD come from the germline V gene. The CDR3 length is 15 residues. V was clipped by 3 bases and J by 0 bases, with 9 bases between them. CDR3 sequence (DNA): TGTGCCATCAGTGATTACCGTAGCTCTGGAAACACCATATATTTT. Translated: CAISDYRSSGNTIYF.

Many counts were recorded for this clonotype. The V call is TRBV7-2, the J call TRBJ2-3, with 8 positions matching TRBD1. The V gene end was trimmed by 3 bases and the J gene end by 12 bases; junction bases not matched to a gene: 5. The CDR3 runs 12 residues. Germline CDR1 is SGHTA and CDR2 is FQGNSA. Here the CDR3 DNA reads TGTGCCAGCAGCTTGACCGGACAGGGTCAGTATTTT. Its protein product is CASSLTGQGQYF.

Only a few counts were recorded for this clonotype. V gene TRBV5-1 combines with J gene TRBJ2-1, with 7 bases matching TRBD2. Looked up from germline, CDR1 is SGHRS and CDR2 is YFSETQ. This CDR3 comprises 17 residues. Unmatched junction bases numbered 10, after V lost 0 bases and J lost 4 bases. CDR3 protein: CASSLEPMGRAYNEQFF. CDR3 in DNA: TGCGCCAGCAGCTTGGAACCAATGGGGAGGGCTTACAATGAGCAGTTCTTC.

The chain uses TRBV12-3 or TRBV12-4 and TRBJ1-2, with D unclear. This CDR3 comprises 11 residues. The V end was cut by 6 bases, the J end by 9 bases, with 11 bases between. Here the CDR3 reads CASRTLSSYTF. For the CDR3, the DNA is TGTGCCAGCAGGACACTTAGTAGCTACACCTTC.

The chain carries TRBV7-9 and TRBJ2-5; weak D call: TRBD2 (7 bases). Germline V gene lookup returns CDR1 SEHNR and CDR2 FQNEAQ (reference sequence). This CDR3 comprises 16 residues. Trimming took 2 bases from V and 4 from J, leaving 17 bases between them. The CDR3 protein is CASSLSGTRGVETQYF. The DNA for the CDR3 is TGTGCCAGCAGCTTAAGCGGGACAAGGGGCGTAGAGACCCAGTACTTC.

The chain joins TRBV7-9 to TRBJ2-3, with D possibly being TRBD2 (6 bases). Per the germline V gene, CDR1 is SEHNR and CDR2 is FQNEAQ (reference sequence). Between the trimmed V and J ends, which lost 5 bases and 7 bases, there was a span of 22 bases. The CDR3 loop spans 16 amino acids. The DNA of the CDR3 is TGTGCCAGCAGCGCCGCGGACTGGGACTCGCAGTATACGCAGTATTTT. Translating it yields CASSAADWDSQYTQYF.

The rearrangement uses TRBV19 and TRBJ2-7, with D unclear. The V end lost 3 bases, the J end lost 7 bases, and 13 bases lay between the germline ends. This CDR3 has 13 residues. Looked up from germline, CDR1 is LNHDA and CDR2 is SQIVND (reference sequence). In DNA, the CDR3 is TGTGCCAGTAGTATGGATCGCCTGAGTGAGCAGTACTTC. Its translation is CASSMDRLSEQYF. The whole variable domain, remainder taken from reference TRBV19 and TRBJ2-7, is DGGITQSPKYLFRKEGQNVTLSCEQNLNHDAMYWYRQDPGQGLRLIYYSQIVNDFQKGDIAEGYSVSREKKESFPLTVTSAQKNPTAFYLCASSMDRLSEQYFGPGTRLTVT.

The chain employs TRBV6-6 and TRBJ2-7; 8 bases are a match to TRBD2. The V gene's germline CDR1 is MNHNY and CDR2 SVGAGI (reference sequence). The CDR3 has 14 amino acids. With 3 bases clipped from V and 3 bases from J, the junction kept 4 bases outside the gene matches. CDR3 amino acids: CASSYRREGYEQYF. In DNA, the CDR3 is TGTGCCAGCAGTTATCGCCGGGAGGGCTACGAGCAGTACTTC.

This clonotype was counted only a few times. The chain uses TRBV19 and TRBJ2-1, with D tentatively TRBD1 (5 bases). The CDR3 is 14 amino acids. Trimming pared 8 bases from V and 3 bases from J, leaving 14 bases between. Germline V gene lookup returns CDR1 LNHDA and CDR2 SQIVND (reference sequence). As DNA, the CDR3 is TGTGCCAGTGTAGGGGCGGCCAGCTACAATGAGCAGTTCTTC. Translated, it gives CASVGAASYNEQFF.

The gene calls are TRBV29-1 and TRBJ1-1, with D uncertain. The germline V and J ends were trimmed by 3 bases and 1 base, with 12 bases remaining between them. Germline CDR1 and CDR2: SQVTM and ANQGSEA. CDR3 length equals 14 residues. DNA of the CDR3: TGCAGCGTTGACGTTGCGGGGAGGAACACTGAAGCTTTCTTT. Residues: CSVDVAGRNTEAFF. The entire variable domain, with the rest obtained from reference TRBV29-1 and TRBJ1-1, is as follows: SAVISQKPSRDICQRGTSLTIQCQVDSQVTMMFWYRQQPGQSLTLIATANQGSEATYESGFVIDKFPISRPNLTFSTLTVSNMSPEDSSIYLCSVDVAGRNTEAFFGQGTRLTVV.

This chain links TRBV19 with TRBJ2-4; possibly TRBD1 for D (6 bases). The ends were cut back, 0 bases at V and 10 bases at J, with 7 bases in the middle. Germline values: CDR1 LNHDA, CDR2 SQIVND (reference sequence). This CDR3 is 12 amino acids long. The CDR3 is CASSIEQGIQYF. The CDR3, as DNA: TGTGCCAGTAGTATAGAACAGGGTATTCAGTACTTC.

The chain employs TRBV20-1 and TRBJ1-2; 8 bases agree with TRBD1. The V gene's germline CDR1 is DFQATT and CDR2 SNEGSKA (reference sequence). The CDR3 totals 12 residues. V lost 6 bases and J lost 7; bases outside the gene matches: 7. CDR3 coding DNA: TGCAGTGCCCTCCTGACAGGGGCTGGCTACACCTTC. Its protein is CSALLTGAGYTF.

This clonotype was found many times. In nucleotides, the CDR3 is TGTGCCAGCAGCCGATCGGGATCTAGCGGGGGGGAGGATACGCAGTATTTT. Its translation is CASSRSGSSGGEDTQYF. The chain employs TRBV7-2 and TRBJ2-3; TRBD2 aligns across 12 bases. The CDR3 consists of 17 residues. With V trimmed by 5 bases and J by 6 bases, 12 bases remained unmatched. CDR1 and CDR2 (germline): SGHTA, FQGNSA. The entire variable domain, with the rest obtained from reference TRBV7-2 and TRBJ2-3, is as follows: GAGVSQSPSNKVTEKGKDVELRCDPISGHTALYWYRQSLGQGLEFLIYFQGNSAPDKSGLPSDRFSAERTGGSVSTLTIQRTQQEDSAVYLCASSRSGSSGGEDTQYFGPGTRLTVL.

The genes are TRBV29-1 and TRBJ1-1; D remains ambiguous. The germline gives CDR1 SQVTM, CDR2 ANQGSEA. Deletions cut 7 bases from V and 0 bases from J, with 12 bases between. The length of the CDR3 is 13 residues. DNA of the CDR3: TGCAGCGCCAACAGTAATATGAACACTGAAGCTTTCTTT. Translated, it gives CSANSNMNTEAFF.

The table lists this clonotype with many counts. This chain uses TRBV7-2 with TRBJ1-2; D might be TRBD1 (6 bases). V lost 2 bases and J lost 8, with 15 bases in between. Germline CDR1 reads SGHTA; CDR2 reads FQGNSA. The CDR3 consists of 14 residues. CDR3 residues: CASSLSGARSGYTF. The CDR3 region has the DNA TGTGCCAGCAGCTTATCAGGGGCTCGGAGCGGCTACACCTTC. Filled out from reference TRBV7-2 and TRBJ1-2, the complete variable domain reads GAGVSQSPSNKVTEKGKDVELRCDPISGHTALYWYRQSLGQGLEFLIYFQGNSAPDKSGLPSDRFSAERTGGSVSTLTIQRTQQEDSAVYLCASSLSGARSGYTFGSGTRLTVV.

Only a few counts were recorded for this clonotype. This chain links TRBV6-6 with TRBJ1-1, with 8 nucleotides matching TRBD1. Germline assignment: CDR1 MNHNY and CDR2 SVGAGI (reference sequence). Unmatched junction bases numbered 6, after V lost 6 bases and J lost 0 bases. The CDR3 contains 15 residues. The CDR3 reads CASRWDRTMNTEAFF. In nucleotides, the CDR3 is TGTGCCAGCAGATGGGACAGGACCATGAACACTGAAGCTTTCTTT.

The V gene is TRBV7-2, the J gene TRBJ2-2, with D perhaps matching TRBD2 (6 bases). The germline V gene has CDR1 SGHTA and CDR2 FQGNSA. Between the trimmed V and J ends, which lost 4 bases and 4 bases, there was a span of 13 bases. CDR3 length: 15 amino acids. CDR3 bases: TGTGCCAGCAGCTACGGACTAACCCTCACCGGGGAGCTGTTTTTT. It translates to CASSYGLTLTGELFF.

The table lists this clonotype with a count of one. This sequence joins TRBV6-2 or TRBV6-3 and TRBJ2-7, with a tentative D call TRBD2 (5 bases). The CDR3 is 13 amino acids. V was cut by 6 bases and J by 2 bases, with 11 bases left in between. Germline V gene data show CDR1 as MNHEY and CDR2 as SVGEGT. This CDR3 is CASSKAEAYEQYF. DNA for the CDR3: TGTGCCAGCAGCAAAGCGGAAGCCTACGAGCAGTACTTC.